This T cell receptor beta chain came from a study of CD8 T cells in Susac syndrome. Study background: Sequenced Susac syndrome patients included five or six with clinically active disease and about eight in remission. Whole-study findings and limits: As the study acknowledged, the number of individuals in its TCR sequencing and HLA analysis was relatively small.

CDR3 length: 14 residues. Germline V gives CDR1 PRHDT, CDR2 FYEKMQ (reference sequence). V was pared by 5 bases and J by 0 bases, with 10 bases between. A quantity of about 0.45 to 1 ug RNA underwent reverse transcription using random hexamers. TCRdb called the immunoSEQ multiplex PCR reads again in MiXCR, with one record for every CDR3 protein. The table lists under 300,000 distinct CDR3 sequences, almost 97% of them singletons. Sequencing of TCR beta, carried out with a high-throughput approach, was applied to CD8+ and CD4+ T cells from the blood. TEMRA cells were FACS-enriched, unlike CD8+ and CD4+ T cells, which were negatively isolated. A remark on this clonotype: Its specificity is unknown.

Sequencing was performed on CD4+ T cells from PBMCs. V gene TRBV13 combines with J gene TRBJ1-1; D is uncertain. The receptor was derived from a human donor with Susac syndrome. CDR3 nucleotide sequence: TGTGCCAGCAGCCTGATCACAGTGAACACTGAAGCTTTCTTT. The encoded protein is CASSLITVNTEAFF. The whole variable domain, remainder taken from reference TRBV13 and TRBJ1-1, is AAGVIQSPRHLIKEKRETATLKCYPIPRHDTVYWYQQGPGQDPQFLISFYEKMQSDKGSIPDRFSAQQFSDYHSELNMSSLELGDSALYFCASSLITVNTEAFFGQGTRLTVV.